Listed below are T cell receptor beta chains from one sample, sequenced in a study of blood T cell repertoires in COVID-19. The repertoire was sequenced with immunoSEQ multiplex PCR; TCRdb's copy has only in-frame clones and lacks some. This table has about 120,000 clones, more than 75% appearing once. The sample was peripheral blood. All receptors derive from a man aged 45-65 years with acute or convalescent COVID-19. CDR3s include the opening cysteine and the closing phenylalanine or tryptophan. D genes are given only for firm matches. Size is stated for part of the rows, as once, few or many counts, or as a class when the clone is expanded.

v_gene	d_gene	j_gene	abundance	CDR3nt	CDR3aa
TRBV28	-	TRBJ2-2	-	TGTGCCAGCAGTTTAGGCGGAGCGAACACCGGGGAGCTGTTTTTT	CASSLGGANTGELFF
TRBV5-1	-	TRBJ2-7	-	TGCGCCAGCAGCTCGTCCCTAGCTTCCTACGAGCAGTACTTC	CASSSSLASYEQYF
TRBV5-1	-	TRBJ1-2	-	TGCGCCAGCAGCTTGTTCCCCCCGCAGGACTATGGCTACACCTTC	CASSLFPPQDYGYTF
TRBV30	-	TRBJ1-6	few	TGTGCCTGGAGTTTGGAGATAAATAATTCACCCCTCCACTTT	CAWSLEINNSPLHF
TRBV5-1	-	TRBJ2-2	-	TGCGCCAGCGGATTGTCGTCGGCAGGCATCGGGGAGCTGTTTTTT	CASGLSSAGIGELFF
TRBV6-2/TRBV6-3	-	TRBJ2-1	-	TGTGCCAGCAGTGCCCAGGGGTATGAGCAGTTCTTC	CASSAQGYEQFF
TRBV5-1	-	TRBJ1-2	-	TGCGCCAGCAGCTTGGAAGGGGTCGACGCCTACTTC	CASSLEGVDAYF
TRBV6-5	TRBD1	TRBJ1-4	-	TGTGCCAGCATCCCCCCAGGGGGTGAAAAACTGTTTTTT	CASIPPGGEKLFF
TRBV10-3	TRBD1	TRBJ2-2	-	TGTGCCATCAGTACCACAGGGGCCGGGGAGCTGTTTTTT	CAISTTGAGELFF
TRBV3-1/TRBV3-2	-	TRBJ2-7	-	TGTGCCAGCAGCCAAGATTGGTCTGGCGGCAACTCCTACGAGCAGTACTTC	CASSQDWSGGNSYEQYF
TRBV24-1	-	TRBJ2-3	-	TGTGCCACCAGCCAGAGCACAGATACGCAGTATTTT	CATSQSTDTQYF
TRBV20-1	TRBD1	TRBJ2-1	-	TGCAGTGCTAGTTTTTCCCAGGGGGAGTTCTTC	CSASFSQGEFF
TRBV12-3/TRBV12-4	-	TRBJ2-7	few	TGTGCCAGCAGTTTAACAGGGACGGGGGAGCAGTACTTC	CASSLTGTGEQYF
TRBV7-9	-	TRBJ2-4	once	TGTGCCAGCAGCTGGCCTATTCAGTACTTC	CASSWPIQYF
TRBV6-6	-	TRBJ1-1	-	TGTGCCAGCAGAAATGGTCCGGACCAAGGGGGAGCTTTCTTT	CASRNGPDQGGAFF
TRBV10-2	-	TRBJ1-5	once	TGCGCCAGCAGGGGAGACGTTAGCAATCAGCCCCAGCATTTT	CASRGDVSNQPQHF
TRBV5-1	-	TRBJ2-5	-	TGCGCCAGCAGCCCCGGGGAGACCCAGTACTTC	CASSPGETQYF
TRBV5-4	TRBD1	TRBJ2-3	-	TGTGCCAGCAGCTTGGAAGGGGGCGCAGTGACGCAGTATTTT	CASSLEGGAVTQYF
TRBV5-1	-	TRBJ2-1	-	TGCGCCAGCAGCGTCGGGACTCAAGGTGAGCAGTTCTTC	CASSVGTQGEQFF
TRBV7-6	TRBD1	TRBJ1-1	few	TGTGCCAGCAGCTTACGCCCCGGGACAGGCGCGAACACTGAAGCTTTCTTT	CASSLRPGTGANTEAFF
TRBV27	-	TRBJ2-7	-	TGTGCCAGCAGTTTACGAGGACTGGGGTCCTACGAGCAGTACTTC	CASSLRGLGSYEQYF
TRBV5-4	-	TRBJ2-7	once	TGTGCCAGCAGCCCAGGCACCGAGCAGTACTTC	CASSPGTEQYF
TRBV11-3	TRBD1	TRBJ2-5	-	TGTGCCAGCAGCTCGACGGGACAGGATCAAGAGACCCAGTACTTC	CASSSTGQDQETQYF
TRBV7-9	-	TRBJ1-5	-	TGTGCCAGCAGCTTACTCCGGGATCAGCCCCAGCATTTT	CASSLLRDQPQHF
TRBV5-1	TRBD2	TRBJ2-7	-	TGCGCCAGCAGCTCGGGCGGGAGTGTGGGCTACGAGCAGTACTTC	CASSSGGSVGYEQYF
TRBV19	TRBD1	TRBJ1-2	once	TGTGCCAGTAGTATTAATGGACAGGGAGGTGGCTACACCTTC	CASSINGQGGGYTF
TRBV15	TRBD2	TRBJ2-5	-	TGTGCCACCAGCAGAGATTACGATCTAGCGGGAGTTTGGAAAGAGACCCAGTACTTC	CATSRDYDLAGVWKETQYF
TRBV6-5	TRBD1	TRBJ2-3	-	TGTGCCAGTTCCGGACAGGGGGCCTCAGATACGCAGTATTTT	CASSGQGASDTQYF
TRBV19	TRBD1	TRBJ2-7	once	TGTGCCAGTTCTCCTTTGACAGGGCGACACGAGCAGTACTTC	CASSPLTGRHEQYF
TRBV5-6	TRBD1	TRBJ1-6	once	TGTGCCAGCAGCTTGGTGACAGGGGACAATTCACCCCTCCACTTT	CASSLVTGDNSPLHF
TRBV29-1	-	TRBJ2-2	-	TGCAGCGTCAAACACCGGGATGGCACCGGGGAGCTGTTTTTT	CSVKHRDGTGELFF
TRBV5-1	-	TRBJ1-3	-	TGCGCCAGCAGCTTGGATGGACAGTCTACCTCTGGAAACACCATATATTTT	CASSLDGQSTSGNTIYF
TRBV3-1/TRBV3-2	-	TRBJ2-1	-	TGTGCCAGCTCACTCGGGAACTACAATGAGCAGTTCTTC	CASSLGNYNEQFF
TRBV27	TRBD1	TRBJ1-2	-	TGTGCCAGCAGTCCAGGACAGGGGCGACATGGCTACACCTTC	CASSPGQGRHGYTF
TRBV19	TRBD1	TRBJ2-7	many	TGTGCCAGTACCCCGACAGGGGGCATCTACGAGCAGTACTTC	CASTPTGGIYEQYF
TRBV30	-	TRBJ1-5	-	TGTGCCTGGAGTCAGGGTCTGGATCAGCCCCAGCATTTT	CAWSQGLDQPQHF
TRBV29-1	-	TRBJ1-4	-	TGCAGCGTTGGCCGGGTGAATGAAAAACTGTTTTTT	CSVGRVNEKLFF
TRBV15	-	TRBJ2-1	-	TGTGCCACCGGACATGCATCGGCCAATGAGCAGTTCTTC	CATGHASANEQFF
TRBV6-6	TRBD2	TRBJ2-7	-	TGTGCCAGCAGTTACCAGGGAGGGAACTACGAGCAGTACTTC	CASSYQGGNYEQYF
TRBV6-4	-	TRBJ1-3	-	TGTGCCAGCAGCTTTAAGCGGACTGGAAACACCATATATTTT	CASSFKRTGNTIYF
TRBV14	TRBD1	TRBJ1-2	-	TGTGCCAGCAGCCGGACGACAGGGCCCCTTAACTATGGCTACACCTTC	CASSRTTGPLNYGYTF
TRBV9	TRBD2	TRBJ2-3	once	TGTGCCAGCAGCGTAGGAGCGGGAGGGCCGAGCACAGATACGCAGTATTTT	CASSVGAGGPSTDTQYF
TRBV6-6	TRBD1	TRBJ1-5	-	TGTGCCAGCAGTCCCCGGGTCAAGCTTACCGGGACAGGGGGCGTCCAGCCCCAGCATTTT	CASSPRVKLTGTGGVQPQHF
TRBV10-2	-	TRBJ1-4	-	TGCGCCAGCAGTGATGGCAGGGTTTCAACTAATGAAAAACTGTTTTTT	CASSDGRVSTNEKLFF
TRBV6-2/TRBV6-3	-	TRBJ2-7	once	TGTGCCAGCAGTTACCCAGGATCCTACGAGCAGTACTTC	CASSYPGSYEQYF
TRBV19	-	TRBJ2-1	once	TGTGCCAGTTCGCAACATACATCCTACAATGAGCAGTTCTTC	CASSQHTSYNEQFF
TRBV4-1	TRBD2	TRBJ2-1	-	TGCGCCAGCAGCCAAGAAGTGAGGTCGGGACTAGTCATAATGAGCTCCTACAATGAGCAGTTCTTC	CASSQEVRSGLVIMSSYNEQFF
TRBV3-1/TRBV3-2	TRBD1	TRBJ1-4	-	TGTGCCAGCAGCCCTGGGGGGACAGTTAATGAAAAACTGTTTTTT	CASSPGGTVNEKLFF
TRBV6-2/TRBV6-3	-	TRBJ2-1	-	TGTGCCAGCAGTGCCTTAGCGACCTCCTACAATGAGCAGTTCTTC	CASSALATSYNEQFF